This section outlines one T cell receptor beta chain sequence together with its context. The antigen remains undetermined. The sample is drawn from a study of T cell responses to AZD1222 COVID-19 vaccine. This CDR3 spans 17 amino acids. Germline V gives CDR1 MNHEY, CDR2 SVGEGT. The V end lost 7 bases, the J end lost 10 bases, and 31 bases lay between the germline ends. Findings and limits, study-wide: Spike was spanned by vaccine-associated CD4 TCRs, with dominance at 160-218 and 743-854.

Profiling relied on immunoSEQ multiplex PCR, and the TCRdb table lists in-frame clones only, not all of them. The table has some 88,000 clones, just over 90% seen once. The chain employs TRBV6-2 or TRBV6-3 and TRBJ1-2, with D possibly TRBD1 on 6 matching bases. Sequencing was performed on peripheral blood, taken 28 days after the second AZD1222 dose. This TCR derives from an adult who received the AZD1222 COVID-19 vaccine. The CDR3 reads CASNPLSSAVAMGAYTF. CDR3 DNA: TGTGCCAGCAACCCCCTATCTTCCGCAGTGGCTATGGGGGCCTACACCTTC.